The clone carrying this T cell receptor (beta chain) was seen only a few times. What it recognizes is unknown. V dropped 8 bases and J dropped 6 bases, with 17 bases sitting between them. This CDR3 is 13 amino acids long. Germline assignment: CDR1 DFQATT and CDR2 SNEGSKA (reference sequence). The record originates from a study of T cells after yellow fever vaccination. Points from the study as a whole: The presence of abundant clonotypes contaminating from the bulk population was possible in FACS-sorted repertoires. Some clonotypes, a small share, were shared between CD4 and CD8 compartments. A weaker secondary response peaked on day 5, the primary on day 15.

One entry per CDR3 protein, called by TCRdb with MiXCR from the 5' RACE reads. The sample contains nearly 550,000 distinct CDR3 sequences, around 21% of which appear only once. The material sequenced was PBMCs, taken 15 days after the yellow fever booster vaccination. This sequence joins TRBV20-1 and TRBJ2-1; D unresolved. The clonotype comes from a man aged 25 to 40 who received the YFV17D yellow fever vaccine. The CDR3, as DNA: TGCAGTCCCCATGACTCCTGGTCCAATGAGCAGTTCTTC. Its translation: CSPHDSWSNEQFF.